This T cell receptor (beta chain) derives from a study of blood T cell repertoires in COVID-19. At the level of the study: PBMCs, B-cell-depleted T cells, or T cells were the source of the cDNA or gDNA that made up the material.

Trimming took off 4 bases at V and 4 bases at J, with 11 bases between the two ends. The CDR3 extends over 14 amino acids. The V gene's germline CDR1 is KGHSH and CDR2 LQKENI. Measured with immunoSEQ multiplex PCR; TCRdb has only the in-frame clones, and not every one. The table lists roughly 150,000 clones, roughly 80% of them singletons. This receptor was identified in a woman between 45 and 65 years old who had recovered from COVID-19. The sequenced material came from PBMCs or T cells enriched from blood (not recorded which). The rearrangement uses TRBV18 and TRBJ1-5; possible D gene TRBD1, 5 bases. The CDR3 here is CASSLMQGNQPQHF. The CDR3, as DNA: TGTGCCAGCTCACTTATGCAGGGTAATCAGCCCCAGCATTTT.